This record looks at one T cell receptor beta chain sequence and its context. No antigen is known for it. These data are taken from a study of monozygotic twins with cystic fibrosis. Study-level points and caveats: Monozygotic CF twins shared more identical nucleotide clonotypes than unrelated patients.

Some clones are missing from TCRdb's copy, which holds only in-frame ones; the method was immunoSEQ multiplex PCR. The table has fewer than 25,000 clones, approximately 90% seen once. From germline, CDR1 is SGDLS and CDR2 YYNGEE. The CDR3 totals 13 residues. The V gene lost 0 bases and the J gene lost 4 bases, with 8 bases spanning the gap. The specimen sequenced was blood. The J gene is TRBJ2-7, the V gene TRBV9; D unresolved. The sequence came from a woman in her thirties with cystic fibrosis. The CDR3 DNA reads as TGTGCCAGCAGCGTAGCCCCTGAGTACGAGCAGTACTTC. Its translation: CASSVAPEYEQYF.